A selection of T cell receptor beta chains follows, all from one sample in a study of blood T cell repertoires in COVID-19. Here immunoSEQ multiplex PCR was the method, and the copy in TCRdb shows in-frame clones only, minus some. The table records 390,000 or so clones, roughly 89% of them present only once. The sequencing input was PBMCs or T cells enriched from blood (not recorded which). The receptors derive from a woman aged 45-59 years who had recovered from COVID-19. The CDR3 runs from the conserved cysteine through the conserved F or W. A D gene is named only where the DNA matches it firmly. Only part of the rows carry a size: once, few, many, or a class if the clone is expanded.

v_gene,d_gene,j_gene,abundance,CDR3nt,CDR3aa
TRBV28,-,TRBJ1-1,-,TGTGCCAGCAGTGGAACAGGGATGAACACTGAAGCTTTCTTT,CASSGTGMNTEAFF
TRBV4-2,TRBD2,TRBJ2-1,-,TGTGCCAGCAGCCCCGGAGCTAGCGGGGGGGCAAATGAGCAGTTCTTC,CASSPGASGGANEQFF
TRBV5-1,TRBD1,TRBJ2-1,-,TGCGCCAGCAGCTTACAGGGGGCAGCCTACAATGAGCAGTTCTTC,CASSLQGAAYNEQFF
TRBV2,TRBD1,TRBJ2-5,-,TGTGCCAGCGCAGGACAGGACCGGGAGACCCAGTACTTC,CASAGQDRETQYF
TRBV19,-,TRBJ1-1,-,TGTGCCAGTAGTGCCCGGGGGGGTCGCGCGGTAGGTGAAGCTTTCTTT,CASSARGGRAVGEAFF
TRBV7-9,TRBD2,TRBJ2-1,-,TGTGCCACAGCCAGCGGGGAGTCTTCCAACAATGAGCAGTTCTTC,CATASGESSNNEQFF
TRBV19,TRBD1,TRBJ1-6,-,TGTGCCAGTAGTCCGGGACAGCCAGGGTTAGACTATAATTCACCCCTCCACTTT,CASSPGQPGLDYNSPLHF
TRBV11-1,-,TRBJ2-5,-,TGTGCCAGCAGCTACCCCTCCAGGGGTCACCAAGAGACCCAGTACTTC,CASSYPSRGHQETQYF
TRBV5-5,-,TRBJ1-6,-,TGTGCCAGCAGCTTGGGACCGACATTCTTCGATAATTCACCCCTCCACTTT,CASSLGPTFFDNSPLHF
TRBV19,-,TRBJ1-2,-,TGTGCCAGTAGTTACACAACTAGCGGGTACTATGGCTACACCTTC,CASSYTTSGYYGYTF
TRBV6-1,-,TRBJ1-2,once,TGTGCCAGCAGTGAGTCTTCGGGAGGCTACACCTTC,CASSESSGGYTF
TRBV6-5,-,TRBJ1-6,-,TGTGCCAGCAGAGTTAGCGAATCACCCCTCCACTTT,CASRVSESPLHF
TRBV28,TRBD1,TRBJ1-2,-,TGTGCCAGCAGTTCCTACAGGGGGGGCTATGGCTACACCTTC,CASSSYRGGYGYTF
TRBV5-1,TRBD2,TRBJ2-1,-,TGCGCCAGCAGCTTGGCCGAGGCGGGGGGGCCCTACAATGAGCAGTTCTTC,CASSLAEAGGPYNEQFF
TRBV30,-,TRBJ2-6,-,TGTGCCTGGGACCTCTGGGGCGCCAACGTCCTGACTTTC,CAWDLWGANVLTF
TRBV2,-,TRBJ1-3,-,TGTGCCAGCAGCTCTGGACGGACAGTCTCTGGAAACACCATATATTTT,CASSSGRTVSGNTIYF
TRBV5-4,TRBD2,TRBJ2-5,-,TGTGCCAGCAGACCGGATCGGGGACTAGCTCCGTTGGAGACCCAGTACTTC,CASRPDRGLAPLETQYF
TRBV3-1/TRBV3-2,TRBD1,TRBJ1-2,-,TGTGCCAGCAGCCGGAGGGCGGGACAGGACTATGGCTACACCTTC,CASSRRAGQDYGYTF
TRBV7-2,-,TRBJ1-1,-,TGTGCCAGCAGCTTAGGTATAAGACCGGCCAGGGACACTGAAGCTTTCTTT,CASSLGIRPARDTEAFF
TRBV5-1,TRBD1,TRBJ2-3,-,TGCGCCAGCAGCCGGAGGGACAGGGTGACAGATACGCAGTATTTT,CASSRRDRVTDTQYF
TRBV3-1/TRBV3-2,TRBD1,TRBJ1-1,-,TGTGCCAGCAGCCAGCGACAGGGCTTGAGCGCTTTCTTT,CASSQRQGLSAFF
TRBV6-4,-,TRBJ1-3,-,TGTTCCGCCTCAATAAGTATTCGGAGCATATATTTT,CSASISIRSIYF